The rows below give T cell receptor beta chains drawn from one sample of a study of blood T cell repertoires in COVID-19. The method was immunoSEQ multiplex PCR; TCRdb's version includes in-frame clones alone and lacks a portion of them. The table has under 200,000 clones, roughly nine tenths seen once; the top ten hold roughly 3.5%. Sequencing used peripheral blood. These receptors originate from a man in his 70s with acute or convalescent COVID-19. CDR3s include the opening cysteine and the closing phenylalanine or tryptophan. D genes are given only for firm matches. The size entry is marked missing in some rows and otherwise reads once, few, many or a size class.

len: 16; j_gene: TRBJ2-1; v_gene: TRBV3-1/TRBV3-2; d_gene: TRBD2; abundance: -; CDR3nt: TGTGCCAGCAGCCAAGAAGGCGGGGGTTGGGTCAATGAGCAGTTCTTC; CDR3aa: CASSQEGGGWVNEQFF
len: 14; j_gene: TRBJ1-3; v_gene: TRBV10-3; d_gene: TRBD1; abundance: -; CDR3nt: TGTGCCATCAGGCGACAGGGGTCTGGAAACACCATATATTTT; CDR3aa: CAIRRQGSGNTIYF
len: 16; j_gene: TRBJ2-7; v_gene: TRBV13; d_gene: -; abundance: -; CDR3nt: TGTGCCAGCAGCTTAGGGGCCACCGACAGACCCTACGAGCAGTACTTC; CDR3aa: CASSLGATDRPYEQYF
len: 16; j_gene: TRBJ1-2; v_gene: TRBV29-1; d_gene: TRBD1; abundance: -; CDR3nt: TGCAGCGTCGATGATCCGGGACAGGGCTACAACTATGGCTACACCTTC; CDR3aa: CSVDDPGQGYNYGYTF
len: 17; j_gene: TRBJ2-3; v_gene: TRBV23-1; d_gene: -; abundance: -; CDR3nt: TGCGCCAGCAGTCAAACTAGTGGGTCGCGAGGCACAGATACGCAGTATTTT; CDR3aa: CASSQTSGSRGTDTQYF
len: 15; j_gene: TRBJ2-1; v_gene: TRBV24-1; d_gene: TRBD2; abundance: -; CDR3nt: TGTGCCACCAGTGATCCCGGGACTACCGACAATGAGCAGTTCTTC; CDR3aa: CATSDPGTTDNEQFF
len: 15; j_gene: TRBJ1-2; v_gene: TRBV7-9; d_gene: TRBD1; abundance: -; CDR3nt: TGTGCCAGCAGCTTAGGGGGAAGGGACAGCCATGGCTACACCTTC; CDR3aa: CASSLGGRDSHGYTF
len: 11; j_gene: TRBJ2-7; v_gene: TRBV2; d_gene: -; abundance: few; CDR3nt: TGTGCCAGCAGCAACAGGGCCGAGCAGTACTTC; CDR3aa: CASSNRAEQYF
len: 12; j_gene: TRBJ1-2; v_gene: TRBV3-1/TRBV3-2; d_gene: -; abundance: few; CDR3nt: TGTGCCAGCAGCCAAGATGAGAGGGGCTACACCTTC; CDR3aa: CASSQDERGYTF
len: 16; j_gene: TRBJ2-7; v_gene: TRBV5-4; d_gene: -; abundance: -; CDR3nt: TGTGCCAGCAGCGGGGGGGCAGGGGGCAGTCGTGGCGAGCAGTACTTC; CDR3aa: CASSGGAGGSRGEQYF
len: 16; j_gene: TRBJ2-1; v_gene: TRBV27; d_gene: -; abundance: -; CDR3nt: TGTGCCAGCAGCAAACCGGGTCCCGGCTCCTACAATGAGCAGTTCTTC; CDR3aa: CASSKPGPGSYNEQFF
len: 17; j_gene: TRBJ1-2; v_gene: TRBV5-1; d_gene: TRBD1; abundance: -; CDR3nt: TGCGCCAGCAGCTTGATGGGCGCAGGGGGAAGAAACTATGGCTACACCTTC; CDR3aa: CASSLMGAGGRNYGYTF
len: 16; j_gene: TRBJ2-2; v_gene: TRBV9; d_gene: -; abundance: -; CDR3nt: TGTGCCAGCAGCGGCAGGGGATCAGTGAACACCGGGGAGCTGTTTTTT; CDR3aa: CASSGRGSVNTGELFF
len: 14; j_gene: TRBJ2-7; v_gene: TRBV30; d_gene: TRBD1; abundance: -; CDR3nt: TGTGCCTGGGGTGGCATTGGGACAGGGGTCGAGCAGTACTTC; CDR3aa: CAWGGIGTGVEQYF